Below, 28 T cell receptor beta chains from the same sample are listed, as sequenced in a study of blood T cell repertoires in COVID-19. Assay: immunoSEQ multiplex PCR; the TCRdb copy retains only in-frame clones and omits some. This sample yields fewer than 250,000 clones, of which about four fifths are seen a single time; 3% to 4.5% belongs to the top ten. Sequencing used PBMCs or T cells enriched from blood (not recorded which). The receptors derive from a woman in her thirties or forties who had been exposed to COVID-19.

In its sample, this clone was seen a few times. V gene TRBV11-1 combines with J gene TRBJ2-5; possibly TRBD2 for D (6 bases). Germline CDR1 and CDR2: SGHAT and FQDESV (reference sequence). Trimming left V 6 bases short and J 5 bases short, with 13 bases between. The CDR3 loop spans 13 amino acids. CDR3 in amino acids: CASSRDFRETQYF. For the CDR3, the DNA is TGTGCCAGCAGTCGGGACTTCCGGGAGACCCAGTACTTC.

The CDR3 reads CASSETAGRPQHF. Written as DNA, the CDR3 is TGCGCCAGCAGTGAGACCGCGGGGAGGCCCCAGCATTTT. This rearrangement joins TRBV10-1 to TRBJ1-5; D is uncertain. Germline lookup yields CDR1 WNHNN and CDR2 SYGVQD (reference sequence). V lost 2 bases and J lost 9, with 11 bases in between. This CDR3 is 13 amino acids long.

V is TRBV12-2 and J is TRBJ2-7; TRBD1 was called by the table and not checked on the DNA. TRBV12-2 is assigned pseudogene status. The CDR3 covers 15 residues. CDR3 in DNA: TGTGCAAGTCGCTTCACTATTCCAGGGGGATACGAGCAGTACTTC. As protein: CASRFTIPGGYEQYF.

The table lists this clone with a count of one. CDR3 sequence: CAWSVKERGTDTQYF. The CDR3 DNA follows: TGTGCCTGGAGTGTAAAGGAACGGGGGACAGATACGCAGTATTTT. The chain employs TRBV30 and TRBJ2-3; the D gene is possibly TRBD2 (6 bases). The length of the CDR3 is 15 residues. Deletions cut 0 bases from V and 3 bases from J, with 13 bases between. The germline gives CDR1 GTSNPN, CDR2 SVGIG (reference sequence).

V and J are TRBV5-8 and TRBJ2-3; 7 bases match TRBD1. CDR3 size: 17 residues. V lost 0 bases, J lost 2 bases, and 9 bases stayed unmatched. From germline, CDR1 is SGHTS and CDR2 YDEGEE. Here the CDR3 DNA reads TGTGCCAGCAGCTTGGGGTTGACAGGGCAGACCACAGATACGCAGTATTTT. Amino acid sequence: CASSLGLTGQTTDTQYF.

The chain couples TRBV28 to TRBJ1-3; TRBD1 is a possible D gene (5 bases). There are 14 residues in the CDR3. Germline V CDR1 and CDR2: MDHEN, SYDVKM. Trimming took 3 bases from V and 2 from J, leaving 8 bases between them. The CDR3, as DNA: TGTGCCAGCAGTTTGGCGGGGGCTGGAAACACCATATATTTT. Protein product: CASSLAGAGNTIYF.

The rearrangement joins TRBV5-4 to TRBJ2-5; 7 nucleotides align to TRBD2. The CDR3 runs 17 residues. Germline V lookup: CDR1 SGHNT, CDR2 YYREEE (reference sequence). V dropped 4 bases and J dropped 4; count of bases not matched to a gene: 16. Written as DNA, the CDR3 is TGTGCCAGCAGCCCAAGGGCTAGCGGAGTCAAAAGAGAGACCCAGTACTTC. It encodes CASSPRASGVKRETQYF.

V is TRBV28 and J is TRBJ2-2, with 9 bases fitting TRBD1. The CDR3 loop spans 17 amino acids. The germline V gene has CDR1 MDHEN and CDR2 SYDVKM. J lost 6 bases, V lost 7 bases, and 15 bases had no gene match. The CDR3 bases are TGTGCCAGCACCACTTCAGCGGGACAGGGAGCCCCCGGGGAGCTGTTTTTT. Its translation is CASTTSAGQGAPGELFF.

This chain connects TRBV29-1 to TRBJ2-1; TRBD1 might be the D (6 bases). This CDR3 spans 16 amino acids. The germline V gene encodes CDR1 SQVTM and CDR2 ANQGSEA. V was cut by 3 bases and J by 7 bases, with 22 bases left in between. Here the CDR3 DNA reads TGCAGCGTTGATGGTCGTCAGGGGACCCTAGGGAATGAGCAGTTCTTC. Its protein is CSVDGRQGTLGNEQFF.

V usage is TRBV7-3 and J usage is TRBJ1-1; no definite D call. Germline V lookup: CDR1 SGHTA, CDR2 FQGTGA. This CDR3 region has 14 residues. V shed 5 bases and J shed 1 base, with 11 bases lying between them. The CDR3 DNA reads TGTGCCAGCAGCCCAGGAGGGCAGAACACTGAAGCTTTCTTT. It specifies CASSPGGQNTEAFF.

The chain combines TRBV27 with TRBJ1-1; 7 bases align to TRBD1. The CDR3 is 15 amino acids. Germline trimming cut 5 bases from V and 4 bases from J; bases unmatched to any gene: 10. The V gene's germline CDR1 is MNHEY and CDR2 SMNVEV (reference sequence). The CDR3 spells CASSHQGVGGTEAFF. CDR3 coding DNA: TGTGCCAGCAGTCACCAGGGGGTGGGGGGCACTGAAGCTTTCTTT.

This chain connects TRBV5-1 to TRBJ2-6; 8 nucleotides align to TRBD1. The V gene's germline CDR1 is SGHRS and CDR2 YFSETQ. V lost 6 bases, J lost 2 bases, and 1 base stayed unmatched. The CDR3 is 14 amino acids. This chain's CDR3 is CASKGQAGANVLTF. The CDR3 DNA follows: TGCGCCAGCAAGGGACAGGCTGGGGCCAACGTCCTGACTTTC.

V and J are TRBV30 and TRBJ1-2, with D possibly matching TRBD1 (5 bases). Germline V gene lookup returns CDR1 GTSNPN and CDR2 SVGIG (reference sequence). This CDR3 is 11 amino acids long. V was shortened by 5 bases and J by 8 bases, with 12 bases between the two germline ends. CDR3 loop: CAWVDIRGYTF. CDR3 in DNA: TGTGCCTGGGTGGACATTCGGGGCTACACCTTC.

This clone has just one count. V is TRBV6-5 and J is TRBJ2-2; possible D gene TRBD1, 6 bases. The V gene lost 0 bases and the J gene lost 9 bases, with 17 bases spanning the gap. The CDR3 extends over 16 amino acids. CDR1 is MNHEY, CDR2 SVGAGI, per germline. The CDR3 loop is CASSYSSDRHSRELFF. The CDR3 nucleotides are TGTGCCAGCAGTTACTCGAGCGACAGGCACTCCCGGGAGCTGTTTTTT.

The chain joins TRBV28 to TRBJ2-4; perhaps TRBD1 as D (6 bases). Germline-derived CDR1 and CDR2 are MDHEN and SYDVKM. This CDR3 is built from 15 residues. Trimming shortened V by 10 bases and J by 0 bases, and 16 bases separated the two germline ends. CDR3 nucleotide sequence: TGTGCCACCCTAACAGGGCTGGGAGCCAAAAACATTCAGTACTTC. Translation: CATLTGLGAKNIQYF.

The V gene is TRBV6-5, the J gene TRBJ1-4, with unresolved D. Germline CDR1 MNHEY, CDR2 SVGAGI. This CDR3 spans 12 amino acids. V was shortened by 6 bases and J by 13 bases, with 15 bases between the two germline ends. The CDR3 DNA sequence: TGTGCCAGCAGGGGCGGTAGGGAGGTACTGTTTTTT. Amino acid sequence: CASRGGREVLFF.

The rearrangement joins TRBV19 to TRBJ1-6; D gene ambiguous. Germline CDR1 and CDR2: LNHDA and SQIVND (reference sequence). The CDR3 covers 15 residues. The V end lost 2 bases, the J end lost 10 bases, and 15 bases lay between the germline ends. This chain's CDR3 is CASSINWEARSPLHF. The DNA for the CDR3 is TGTGCCAGTAGTATAAATTGGGAGGCGCGGTCACCCCTCCACTTT. Combining the CDR3 with reference TRBV19 and TRBJ1-6 gives the whole variable domain DGGITQSPKYLFRKEGQNVTLSCEQNLNHDAMYWYRQDPGQGLRLIYYSQIVNDFQKGDIAEGYSVSREKKESFPLTVTSAQKNPTAFYLCASSINWEARSPLHFGNGTRLTVT.

The gene calls are TRBV5-4 and TRBJ2-5; TRBD1 matches at 10 bases. V lost 4 bases to trimming and J lost 3 bases; unmatched junction nucleotides: 6. Germline V gene sequence: CDR1 SGHNT, CDR2 YYREEE (reference sequence). This CDR3 spans 15 amino acids. This CDR3 is CASSPPGQGKETQYF. The CDR3 DNA sequence: TGTGCCAGCAGCCCCCCGGGACAGGGGAAAGAGACCCAGTACTTC.

This chain links TRBV6-5 with TRBJ2-3; TRBD2 might be the D (6 bases). This CDR3 contains 15 residues. V lost 5 bases and J 0 bases, leaving 12 bases between the germline ends. Germline loops: CDR1 MNHEY, CDR2 SVGAGI. In DNA, the CDR3 is TGTGCCAGCAGTCTTAGCGGTCCTAGCACAGATACGCAGTATTTT. Protein sequence: CASSLSGPSTDTQYF.

The chain joins TRBV30 to TRBJ2-7; D is possibly TRBD1 (6 bases). The CDR3 runs 16 residues. Germline V gene lookup returns CDR1 GTSNPN and CDR2 SVGIG (reference sequence). The ends were cut back, 1 base at V and 2 bases at J, with 18 bases in the middle. The CDR3 region is CAWSGGQHWTAYEQYF. The CDR3 DNA is TGTGCCTGGAGTGGTGGACAGCACTGGACAGCCTACGAGCAGTACTTC.

The J gene is TRBJ1-2, the V gene TRBV28; 8 bases fit TRBD1. Germline trimming cut 5 bases from V and 8 bases from J; bases unmatched to any gene: 10. The CDR3 has 14 amino acids. The germline V gene encodes CDR1 MDHEN and CDR2 SYDVKM. The CDR3 coding sequence is TGTGCCAGCAGTCCCGGACAGGGCCTGTGGGGCTACACCTTC. It specifies CASSPGQGLWGYTF.

J is TRBJ2-1 and V is TRBV4-1; 9 bases fit TRBD2. With V trimmed by 7 bases and J by 3 bases, 10 bases remained unmatched. The CDR3 is 16 amino acids. Germline loops: CDR1 MGHRA, CDR2 YSYEKL. The DNA for the CDR3 is TGCGCCAGCACCCCAGCCCTAGCGGGGCTCTACAATGAGCAGTTCTTC. This gives the protein CASTPALAGLYNEQFF.

A word on this clone: A read error may produce the germline difference seen at one junction end. This chain connects TRBV10-1 to TRBJ2-7; possible D gene TRBD2, 5 bases. Germline loops: CDR1 WNHNN, CDR2 SYGVQD (reference sequence). This CDR3 region has 11 residues. CDR3 in amino acids: CARSGSYEQYF. CDR3 nucleotide sequence: TGCGCCCGCAGCGGCTCCTACGAGCAGTACTTC.

The chain combines TRBV9 with TRBJ2-5, with D maybe TRBD1 (6 bases). CDR3 length: 15 residues. Germline CDR1 and CDR2: SGDLS and YYNGEE. V gave up 4 bases and J gave up 5 bases, with 18 bases separating them. In DNA form, the CDR3 reads TGTGCCAGCAGCCCAAGAGTTGGGGGCTGGGAGACCCAGTACTTC. This gives the protein CASSPRVGGWETQYF.

This rearrangement joins TRBV23-1 to TRBJ1-1, with D possibly being TRBD1 (5 bases). TRBV23-1 has ORF status, its function being uncertain. This CDR3 contains 17 residues. Between the trimmed V and J ends, which lost 7 bases and 8 bases, there was a span of 29 bases. CDR3 residues: CASTPPRSRQTELEAFF. The CDR3 DNA reads as TGCGCCAGCACACCTCCCAGGAGCAGGCAGACAGAATTAGAAGCTTTCTTT.

This clone was counted once. Distinct nucleotide sequences in the sample also encode this CDR3. The J gene is TRBJ1-6, the V gene TRBV18; 9 nucleotides match TRBD1. Germline V gene data show CDR1 as KGHSH and CDR2 as LQKENI. V gave up 0 bases and J gave up 7 bases; unmatched junction bases: 1. The CDR3 contains 15 residues. The CDR3 coding sequence is TGTGCCAGCTCACCACCGGGACAGGGAAATTCACCCCTCCACTTT. This encodes CASSPPGQGNSPLHF.

The V gene is TRBV7-2, the J gene TRBJ1-1; 12 bases agree with TRBD1. Germline CDR1 is SGHTA and CDR2 is FQGNSA. Unmatched junction bases numbered 6, after V lost 4 bases and J lost 0 bases. The CDR3 is 17 amino acids. In nucleotides, the CDR3 is TGTGCCAGCAGCTGGGCGGGGACAGGGGGCATGAACACTGAAGCTTTCTTT. Amino acids: CASSWAGTGGMNTEAFF.

The rearrangement uses TRBV25-1 and TRBJ1-2; a possible D gene is TRBD1 (6 bases). Deletions cut 3 bases from V and 10 bases from J, with 15 bases between. Germline V lookup: CDR1 MGHDK, CDR2 SYGVNS. CDR3 size: 13 residues. CDR3 DNA: TGTGCCAGCAGTGAGGGGGCCAGGGTCGACTACACCTTC. Its translation: CASSEGARVDYTF.